These T cell receptor beta chains were read from a single sample in a study of metastatic and nonmetastatic thyroid tumors. Using MiXCR, TCRdb re-called clones from the PCR reads. The data hold tens of thousands of clones, with roughly 20% observed a single time. Sample: blood. The receptors stem from a female donor with papillary thyroid cancer or a benign thyroid nodule (not recorded which). Some clones in this sample may be carry-over from other donors' samples. The CDR3 runs from the conserved cysteine through the conserved F or W. A D gene is named only where the DNA matches it firmly. Size is stated for part of the rows, as once, few or many counts, or as a class when the clone is expanded.

d_call clone_size j_call v_call cdr3_nt cdr3_aa
NA many TRBJ1-3 TRBV28 TGTGCCAGCAGTTTATGGACACTGTCCTCTCGATTCCAGGGAAACACCATATATTTT CASSLWTLSSRFQGNTIYF
NA many TRBJ1-5 TRBV7-6 TGTGCCAGCAGCTTAGGGAGTAGCCATCAGCCCCAGCATTTT CASSLGSSHQPQHF
NA NA TRBJ2-3 TRBV28 TGTGCCAGCATTTTATCAGGGGTCAGGACAGATACGCAGTATTTT CASILSGVRTDTQYF
NA many TRBJ1-3 TRBV18 TGTGCCAGCTCACCACCGGACAGACGAATTTCTGGAAACACCATATATTTT CASSPPDRRISGNTIYF
NA many TRBJ1-2 TRBV19 TGTGCCAGTAGTATTACCCTCGGCGGCTACACCTTC CASSITLGGYTF
TRBD2 many TRBJ2-5 TRBV27 TGTGCCAGCAGTTTGTGGGGGGGGGAGACCCAGTACTTC CASSLWGGETQYF
NA many TRBJ1-1 TRBV6-1 TGTGCCAGCATCAATCAGGGAGGAAGCACTGAAGCTTTCTTT CASINQGGSTEAFF
NA many TRBJ1-5 TRBV2 TGTGCCAGCAGTGATCGAGGACTGGAAACGGGGCAGCCCCAGCATTTT CASSDRGLETGQPQHF
NA many TRBJ2-7 TRBV28 TGTGCCAGCACCAGCCCACAGGGAAACGAGCAGTACTTC CASTSPQGNEQYF
TRBD1 many TRBJ1-6 TRBV2 TGTGTTTCCAGGGGGAGCTCACCCCTCCACTTT CVSRGSSPLHF
TRBD1 many TRBJ2-5 TRBV9 TGTGCCAGCAGCGTAGCGGACAGGGCTTGGGAGACCCAGTACTTC CASSVADRAWETQYF
NA many TRBJ2-3 TRBV9 TGTGCCAGCAGCGTAGCTGAGGGGTCAGGTCCAGATACGCAGTATTTT CASSVAEGSGPDTQYF
NA many TRBJ1-6 TRBV4-1 TGCGCCAGCAGTTTGGACAGACTTAATTCACCCCTCCACTTT CASSLDRLNSPLHF
NA few TRBJ2-2 TRBV6-1 TGTGCCAGCAGAGGACAGAACACCTGGGATCTGTTTTTT CASRGQNTWDLFF
TRBD2 many TRBJ2-5 TRBV6-1 TGTGCCAGCAGTCCTCTAGCGGGAGGCCAAGAGACCCAGTACTTC CASSPLAGGQETQYF
NA many TRBJ1-2 TRBV10-3 TGTGCCATCAGTGGAGTTCCCATCTCTTATGGCTACACCTTC CAISGVPISYGYTF
NA many TRBJ1-5 TRBV19 TGTGCCAGTAGTAAGGATATAAACAGGTATAGCAATCAGCCCCAGCATTTT CASSKDINRYSNQPQHF
TRBD1 NA TRBJ2-7 TRBV12-3/TRBV12-4 TGTGCCAGCAGTCCGGGACAGGGGTTTTACGAGCAGTACTTC CASSPGQGFYEQYF
NA many TRBJ1-2 TRBV12-3/TRBV12-4 TGTGCCAGCGGCCCCGCAGGTGGCTATGGCTACACCTTC CASGPAGGYGYTF
NA medium-sized TRBJ2-7 TRBV7-6 TGTGCCAGCAGCAACACAGGGAAAGAGCAGTACTTC CASSNTGKEQYF
NA NA TRBJ1-1 TRBV12-3/TRBV12-4 TGTGCCAGCAGTTTAGCGGCGGGAGCATACACTGAAGCTTTCTTT CASSLAAGAYTEAFF
NA NA TRBJ2-3 TRBV5-4 TGTGCCAGCAGCTTCCTACTAGCCCCAGATACGCAGTATTTT CASSFLLAPDTQYF
NA many TRBJ2-1 TRBV6-4 TGTGCCAGCAGTGACTCGGTTGTAAGCTCCTACAATGAGCAGTTCTTC CASSDSVVSSYNEQFF
NA many TRBJ2-7 TRBV18 TGTGCCAGCTCACCACCGAATTTCTACGAGCAGTACTTC CASSPPNFYEQYF
TRBD2 many TRBJ2-5 TRBV20-1 TGCAGTGCTAGAGATCGGACTAGCGGCTTAGAGACCCAGTACTTC CSARDRTSGLETQYF
NA many TRBJ2-1 TRBV4-2 TGTGCCAGCAGCCAAGACGTCCGGGGGAATGAGCAGTTCTTC CASSQDVRGNEQFF
NA NA TRBJ2-3 TRBV6-2/TRBV6-3 TGTGCCAGCAGAAGACGGCTAGCGTGGGCCCCAGGGTGCACAGATACGCAGTATTTT CASRRRLAWAPGCTDTQYF
NA many TRBJ2-7 TRBV4-2 TGTGCCAGCAGCCAAGAGTTAGGTTACGAGCAGTACTTC CASSQELGYEQYF
NA many TRBJ1-1 TRBV6-1 TGTGCCAGCAACATTTTGGCCACTGAAGCTTTCTTT CASNILATEAFF
TRBD2 many TRBJ2-4 TRBV28 TGTGCCAGCAGGCCAGCGGGGTGGAGCAAAAACATTCAGTACTTC CASRPAGWSKNIQYF
TRBD1 NA TRBJ2-2 TRBV28 TGTGCCAGCAGGAGACAGGGTTCGAACACCTGGGATCTGTTTTTT CASRRQGSNTWDLFF
TRBD1 many TRBJ1-5 TRBV27 TGTGCCAGCAGTTTGACAGGGTTCAATCAGCCCCAGCATTTT CASSLTGFNQPQHF
NA many TRBJ1-4 TRBV5-1 TGCGCCAGCAGCGAGGGTCGAGAAAAACTGTTTTTT CASSEGREKLFF
TRBD2 many TRBJ2-1 TRBV5-4 TGTGCCAGCAGCTTGGGGATTTCGCTAGCGGGAGACAATGAGCAGTTCTTC CASSLGISLAGDNEQFF
TRBD1 many TRBJ2-2 TRBV24-1 TGTGCCACCAGTGAGAACAGGGGCGCCGGGGAGCTGTTTTTT CATSENRGAGELFF
NA few TRBJ2-7 TRBV6-1 TGTGCCAGCAGGTGGGTTTCGGGATGGCCAAGGGAGCAGTACTTC CASRWVSGWPREQYF
NA many TRBJ2-7 TRBV28 TGTGCCAGCAGCCTCAGGGGGTTAGGGGGGTACGAGCAGTACTTC CASSLRGLGGYEQYF